The next 15 T cell receptor beta chains were all read from a single sample in a study of technical replicates of blood from a handful of donors. Assay used: immunoSEQ multiplex PCR; TCRdb lists only in-frame clones, some missing. Here the sample spans roughly 67,000 clones, about 98% being singletons. The sample comprised T cells isolated from PBMCs. Receptors originate from a human donor in good health.

The V gene is TRBV4-1, the J gene TRBJ1-5; a possible D gene is TRBD1 (6 bases). From germline, CDR1 is MGHRA and CDR2 YSYEKL. The CDR3 has 15 amino acids. Trimming took off 0 bases at V and 11 bases at J, with 17 bases between the two ends. This CDR3 is CASSQEDRASSAQHF. In DNA, the CDR3 is TGCGCCAGCAGCCAAGAGGACAGAGCCTCTTCAGCCCAGCATTTT.

The chain links TRBV2 to TRBJ2-2; TRBD2 matches 13 bases. The CDR3 consists of 18 residues. V trimming: 6 bases; J trimming: 1 base; junction bases outside the gene matches: 8. Germline V lookup: CDR1 SNHLY, CDR2 FYNNEI. The CDR3, as DNA: TGTGCCAGCAGACGGACTAGCGGGGGAGCTCAGAACACCGGGGAGCTGTTTTTT. It yields the protein CASRRTSGGAQNTGELFF.

This chain uses TRBV10-3 with TRBJ2-5; 9 positions match TRBD2. The J segment lost 4 bases and the V segment lost 8 bases, leaving 11 bases of the junction unmatched. The germline V gene has CDR1 ENHRY and CDR2 SYGVKD. This CDR3 contains 15 residues. The DNA of the CDR3 is TGTGCCATCGGCTGGTCTAGCGGGGCGGGAGAGACCCAGTACTTC. This gives the protein CAIGWSSGAGETQYF.

This sequence joins TRBV10-3 and TRBJ1-1; D is unresolved. The V gene's germline CDR1 is ENHRY and CDR2 SYGVKD. This CDR3 has 13 residues. Trimming took 8 bases from V and 3 from J, leaving 13 bases between them. The DNA of the CDR3 is TGTGCCATCCTCGGTTCCACGGACACTGAAGCTTTCTTT. Translated, it gives CAILGSTDTEAFF.

V usage is TRBV30 and J usage is TRBJ2-5; 7 bases fit TRBD1. Germline lookup yields CDR1 GTSNPN and CDR2 SVGIG (reference sequence). The CDR3 totals 13 residues. After removal of 1 base from V and 5 bases from J, the junction contained 4 bases not matched to a gene. The CDR3 spells CAWSGQGGETQYF. The CDR3 DNA reads TGTGCCTGGAGTGGACAGGGTGGGGAGACCCAGTACTTC.

The chain recombines TRBV5-1 with TRBJ2-1, with TRBD2 identical over 10 bases. The CDR3 runs 17 residues. Trimming at V came to 0 bases and at J to 4 bases, leaving 7 bases not matched to a gene. Looked up from germline, CDR1 is SGHRS and CDR2 is YFSETQ. Written as DNA, the CDR3 is TGCGCCAGCAGCTTGGGTGTAGCGGGAGGAACTTACAATGAGCAGTTCTTC. Protein sequence: CASSLGVAGGTYNEQFF. The complete variable domain, with remaining parts taken from reference TRBV5-1 and TRBJ2-1, reads KAGVTQTPRYLIKTRGQQVTLSCSPISGHRSVSWYQQTPGQGLQFLFEYFSETQRNKGNFPGRFSGRQFSNSRSEMNVSTLELGDSALYLCASSLGVAGGTYNEQFFGPGTRLTVL.

This clone occurred once. The rearrangement joins TRBV7-8 to TRBJ2-3, with 9 positions matching TRBD1. V shed 5 bases and J 4 bases; nucleotides not matched to a gene: 10. Germline V gene lookup returns CDR1 SGHVS and CDR2 FQNEAQ. The CDR3 is 16 residues long. CDR3 in DNA: TGTGCCAGCAGCCCCTCCGGGACAGGGTTTCCAGATACGCAGTATTTT. Protein product: CASSPSGTGFPDTQYF.

The rearrangement joins TRBV10-1 to TRBJ2-7, with D possibly TRBD2 on 5 matching bases. This CDR3 region has 12 residues. Deletions cut 8 bases from V and 3 bases from J, with 11 bases between. Per germline, CDR1 WNHNN and CDR2 SYGVQD (reference sequence). The DNA of the CDR3 is TGCGCCAGCTCGGCGGGTGGCTACGAGCAGTACTTC. Its translation: CASSAGGYEQYF.

V and J are TRBV9 and TRBJ2-5, with D uncertain. Germline CDR1 reads SGDLS; CDR2 reads YYNGEE. The length of the CDR3 is 13 residues. V was trimmed by 2 bases and J by 3 bases, leaving 8 bases between them. CDR3 coding DNA: TGTGCCAGCAGCGTTAGCACCAAAGAGACCCAGTACTTC. Its protein product is CASSVSTKETQYF.

The chain recombines TRBV27 with TRBJ2-7, with D perhaps matching TRBD1 (5 bases). Germline CDR1 is MNHEY and CDR2 is SMNVEV (reference sequence). Between the trimmed V and J ends, which lost 7 bases and 0 bases, there was a span of 13 bases. This CDR3 has 14 amino acids. Here the CDR3 reads CASKLGRGSYEQYF. Here the CDR3 DNA reads TGTGCCAGCAAGCTAGGTAGGGGCTCCTACGAGCAGTACTTC.

As DNA, the CDR3 is TGTGCCAGCAGTTCGGGGATTGGGAACACTGAAGCTTTCTTT. Residues: CASSSGIGNTEAFF. This chain joins TRBV6-4 and TRBJ1-1; D uncertain. CDR1 is MRHNA, CDR2 SNTAGT, per germline. The CDR3 consists of 14 residues. V dropped 5 bases and J dropped 1 base, with 11 bases sitting between them.

In DNA, the CDR3 is TGTGCCAGCAGGGGAGGGAGCTCCTATAATTCACCCCTCCACTTT. Its translation is CASRGGSSYNSPLHF. The V and J genes are TRBV28 and TRBJ1-6, with D unclear. V lost 6 bases and J 0 bases, leaving 9 bases between the germline ends. Looked up from germline, CDR1 is MDHEN and CDR2 is SYDVKM. CDR3 length equals 15 residues.

This sequence joins TRBV27 and TRBJ1-5; D gene ambiguous. CDR3 length: 15 residues. Germline V gene sequence: CDR1 MNHEY, CDR2 SMNVEV (reference sequence). The ends were cut back, 2 bases at V and 1 base at J, with 9 bases in the middle. CDR3: CASSLTIGSNQPQHF. CDR3 nucleotides: TGTGCCAGCAGTTTAACTATAGGAAGCAATCAGCCCCAGCATTTT.

Concerning this clone: The sample holds other DNA sequences that translate to the same CDR3. V and J are TRBV29-1 and TRBJ1-2; possibly TRBD1 for D (6 bases). The CDR3 runs 12 residues. V shed 4 bases and J shed 3 bases, with 9 bases lying between them. Germline-derived CDR1 and CDR2 are SQVTM and ANQGSEA. The CDR3 coding sequence is TGCAGCGTTGTTGCAGGGGACTATGGCTACACCTTC. The encoded protein is CSVVAGDYGYTF. The full variable domain, its missing parts supplied by reference TRBV29-1 and TRBJ1-2, is SAVISQKPSRDICQRGTSLTIQCQVDSQVTMMFWYRQQPGQSLTLIATANQGSEATYESGFVIDKFPISRPNLTFSTLTVSNMSPEDSSIYLCSVVAGDYGYTFGSGTRLTVV.

The chain combines TRBV5-1 with TRBJ1-1; 10 nucleotides agree with TRBD1. This CDR3 spans 18 amino acids. Germline CDR1 is SGHRS and CDR2 is YFSETQ. Unmatched junction bases numbered 11, after V lost 3 bases and J lost 0 bases. The CDR3 is CASSSIPGQGLMNTEAFF. The CDR3 nucleotides read TGCGCCAGCAGCTCGATACCGGGACAGGGGTTGATGAACACTGAAGCTTTCTTT.